This T cell receptor (beta chain) was documented in a study of blood T cell repertoires in COVID-19 (dated by TCRdb to the early 2020s). General notes on the study: The collaborator samples originated in the United States, Italy and Spain and spanned the acute and convalescent phases of COVID-19. The material from the prospective study consisted of cDNA or gDNA derived from T cells, B-cell-depleted T cells, or PBMCs. Subjects who had been exposed to COVID-19, were actively infected with it, or had recovered from it provided the deeply sampled blood TCRbeta repertoires that made up the dataset. The repertoires were made available in a free public database intended to serve as a resource for research on the immune response to SARS-CoV-2. Samples were obtained from the ongoing ImmuneRACE study (first 160 participants) and from roughly 1,300 subjects provided by 6 global collaborators. The sample metadata nearly always contained a de-identified subject ID, COVID-19 status, age in years and sex. Where available, HLA class I and class II types were taken from metadata supplied by the sample provider and were not determined by assay-based typing.

TCRbeta CDR3 regions were amplified from genomic DNA using the immunoSEQ Assay, a bias-controlled multiplex PCR. Per the original workflow: The number of nucleated cells in each sample was estimated by amplification of reference gene primers within the assay. To quantify the absolute abundance of each unique TCRbeta CDR3 rearrangement, sequence reads were collapsed and filtered. For each sample, productive Simpson clonality was calculated as the square root of Simpson's diversity index across productive rearrangements. Drawn from immuneACCESS, this table holds only the in-frame rearrangements with V and J called that TCRdb kept. Clones are partly lost; checked studies trace under half to an unresolved V gene and leave the rest unexplained. Clone size and V and J calls were adopted from that table, with D and trimming inferred from the DNA. The sample table shows a few hundred thousand clones, and approximately 91% are seen once. In total, the top ten clones hold more than 1% of the sample.

In the prospective study, participants were about 18 to 89 years old, resided in 25 or so geographic areas of the United States, and were enrolled through a virtual design. Cohort assignment in the prospective study relied on participant-reported clinical history from a screening survey and a study questionnaire. In the prospective study, mobile phlebotomists collected whole blood, serum and a nasopharyngeal or oropharyngeal swab from each participant. Over a roughly 2-month period, participants in the prospective study had the option of providing additional blood draws and questionnaires. Before DNA extraction, prospective study blood samples were shipped either frozen or at room temperature. On the study overall, not on this receptor specifically: How much clinical and demographic metadata was included differed by source and by participant, and the metadata was provided uncurated.

From the cysteine up to the phenylalanine, the CDR3 has a length of 17 residues. Just CDR3 DNA is preserved here, 51 bases in frame from base 1. Via the germline V gene, CDR1 is SGHDN and CDR2 FVKESK. Compared with germline, V lacks 3 bases and J lacks 5 bases; bases without a gene match: 10. On this clone: What antigen it recognizes has not been identified. Base-call qualities are not available, and no considerably larger clone is one nucleotide away.

Sequencing was carried out using PBMCs or T cells enriched from blood (not recorded which). This TCR came from a human donor in a cohort exposed to, infected with or recovered from COVID-19 (not recorded which). The donor label of this sample is uncertain. The chain is encoded by TRBV14 joined to TRBJ2-2, with TRBD1 matching 9 junction bases. The CDR3 has the sequence CASSQPPGTGLTGELFF. The base sequence is TGTGCCAGCAGCCAGCCCCCCGGGACAGGGTTAACCGGGGAGCTGTTTTTT.